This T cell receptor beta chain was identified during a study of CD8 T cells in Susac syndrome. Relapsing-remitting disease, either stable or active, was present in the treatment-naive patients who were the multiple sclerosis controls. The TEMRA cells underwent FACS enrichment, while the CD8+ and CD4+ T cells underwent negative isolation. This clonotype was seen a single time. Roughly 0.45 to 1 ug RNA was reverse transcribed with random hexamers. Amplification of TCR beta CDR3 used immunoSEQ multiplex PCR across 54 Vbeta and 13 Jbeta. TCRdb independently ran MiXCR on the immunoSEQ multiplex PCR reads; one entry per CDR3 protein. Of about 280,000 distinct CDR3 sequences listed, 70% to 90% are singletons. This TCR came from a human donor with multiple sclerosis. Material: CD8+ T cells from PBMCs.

The CDR3 loop is CTSSQGGSYEQYF. The CDR3 DNA sequence: TGCACCAGCAGCCAAGGCGGGAGCTACGAGCAGTACTTC. V is TRBV1 and J is TRBJ2-7; the listed D gene, TRBD2, was not tested against the DNA. TRBV1 is noted as a pseudogene. This CDR3 comprises 13 residues.